Shown below are 13 T cell receptor beta chains from a single sample sequenced in a study of OX40 agonist ivuxolimab in advanced cancers. Produced via immunoSEQ multiplex PCR; TCRdb's table is partial and in-frame only. This sample yields over 40,000 clones, of which roughly 89% are seen a single time; around 15% belongs to the top ten. This specimen was CD4+ or CD8+ T cells sorted from blood, taken in a trial of the OX40 agonist ivuxolimab. The receptors originated from an adult with an advanced solid tumor such as melanoma, head and neck, liver or kidney cancer.

V is TRBV6-4 and J is TRBJ2-2; D gene unclear. The V end lost 3 bases, the J end lost 3 bases, and 20 bases lay between the germline ends. Looked up from germline, CDR1 is MRHNA and CDR2 is SNTAGT. This CDR3 contains 18 residues. The CDR3 loop reads CASSERSIGDVDTGELFF. CDR3 DNA: TGTGCCAGCAGTGAGCGTAGCATAGGAGACGTCGACACCGGGGAGCTGTTTTTT.

The chain has TRBV29-1 and TRBJ1-4; D remains unclear. The CDR3 totals 12 residues. CDR1 is SQVTM and CDR2 is ANQGSEA in the germline V gene. V gave up 6 bases and J gave up 6 bases, with 11 bases separating them. The chain's CDR3 is CSVTASDEKLFF. CDR3 bases: TGCAGCGTGACCGCCTCAGATGAAAAACTGTTTTTT.

This chain joins TRBV28 and TRBJ1-1, with TRBD1 matching over 7 bases. The length of the CDR3 is 17 residues. The V gene end was trimmed by 2 bases and the J gene end by 4 bases; junction bases not matched to a gene: 13. The germline V gene has CDR1 MDHEN and CDR2 SYDVKM. The CDR3 here is CASSLRGTENWSTEAFF. In nucleotides, the CDR3 is TGTGCCAGCAGTTTAAGGGGGACAGAAAACTGGAGCACTGAAGCTTTCTTT.

This clone was found once. The genes are TRBV28 and TRBJ1-4, with TRBD1 as a possible D gene (5 bases). Germline CDR1 is MDHEN and CDR2 is SYDVKM. V lost 5 bases and J lost 4, with 23 bases in between. This CDR3 is 18 amino acids long. CDR3 nucleotides: TGTGCCAGCAGTCGCATCGATCGTTATGGGGCAGATAATGAAAAACTGTTTTTT. Its protein is CASSRIDRYGADNEKLFF. Full variable domain (outside the CDR3, taken from reference TRBV28 and TRBJ1-4): DVKVTQSSRYLVKRTGEKVFLECVQDMDHENMFWYRQDPGLGLRLIYFSYDVKMKEKGDIPEGYSVSREKKERFSLILESASTNQTSMYLCASSRIDRYGADNEKLFFGSGTQLSVL.

The chain employs TRBV30 and TRBJ2-1; 13 bases line up with TRBD2. There are 19 residues in the CDR3. CDR1 GTSNPN and CDR2 SVGIG come from the germline V gene (reference sequence). V gave up 3 bases and J gave up 2 bases; unmatched junction bases: 13. The DNA of the CDR3 is TGTGCCTGGAGCCCACTAGCGGGAGGGCCTGAGCGGACCTACAATGAGCAGTTCTTC. The encoded protein is CAWSPLAGGPERTYNEQFF.

About this clone itself: Other nucleotide sequences from this sample produce the same CDR3. The chain carries TRBV30 and TRBJ1-6, with unresolved D. Germline CDR1 and CDR2: GTSNPN and SVGIG (reference sequence). V was cut by 7 bases and J by 9 bases, with 16 bases left in between. The CDR3 covers 13 residues. In nucleotides, the CDR3 is TGTGCCTCAGGACGGATCGAGGGTTCACCCCTCCACTTT. Residues: CASGRIEGSPLHF.

This clone was detected once. The chain recombines TRBV2 with TRBJ2-3; TRBD2 might be the D (5 bases). Trimming left V 3 bases short and J 1 base short, with 5 bases between. Germline V gene lookup returns CDR1 SNHLY and CDR2 FYNNEI. The CDR3 spans 13 residues. This CDR3 reads CASSERGTDTQYF. The CDR3 DNA is TGTGCCAGCAGTGAGAGGGGCACAGATACGCAGTATTTT. Full variable domain (missing parts from reference TRBV2 and TRBJ2-3): EPEVTQTPSHQVTQMGQEVILRCVPISNHLYFYWYRQILGQKVEFLVSFYNNEISEKSEIFDDQFSVERPDGSNFTLKIRSTKLEDSAMYFCASSERGTDTQYFGPGTRLTVL.

V is TRBV6-4 and J is TRBJ2-3; no definite D call. This CDR3 has 14 amino acids. From germline, CDR1 is MRHNA and CDR2 SNTAGT. V was cut by 4 bases and J by 6 bases, with 14 bases left in between. As DNA, the CDR3 is TGTGCCAGCAGTGGTACACTACATTCTGATACGCAGTATTTT. Amino acid sequence: CASSGTLHSDTQYF.

The rearrangement uses TRBV19 and TRBJ1-5; D not resolved. The CDR3 covers 15 residues. V dropped 0 bases and J dropped 7 bases, with 13 bases sitting between them. Looked up from germline, CDR1 is LNHDA and CDR2 is SQIVND (reference sequence). Written as DNA, the CDR3 is TGTGCCAGTAGTATAGAGGCCCTTCGTGTACAGCCCCAGCATTTT. Its translation is CASSIEALRVQPQHF.

The V call is TRBV10-3, the J call TRBJ2-1; 10 positions agree with TRBD2. CDR1 ENHRY and CDR2 SYGVKD come from the germline V gene. Trimming at V came to 7 bases and at J to 6 bases, leaving 9 bases not matched to a gene. This CDR3 contains 15 residues. The CDR3 protein is CAITDLAGVLNEQFF. The CDR3 coding sequence is TGTGCCATCACTGATCTAGCGGGAGTCCTCAATGAGCAGTTCTTC.

The V gene is TRBV5-1, the J gene TRBJ2-1; 10 bases agree with TRBD2. Germline V lookup: CDR1 SGHRS, CDR2 YFSETQ. The CDR3 runs to 13 residues. J was trimmed by 8 bases and V by 4 bases; bases with no gene match: 3. Written as DNA, the CDR3 is TGCGCCAGCAGCCTTCTAGCGGGAGATGAGCAGTTCTTC. Protein: CASSLLAGDEQFF. The entire variable domain, with the rest obtained from reference TRBV5-1 and TRBJ2-1, is as follows: KAGVTQTPRYLIKTRGQQVTLSCSPISGHRSVSWYQQTPGQGLQFLFEYFSETQRNKGNFPGRFSGRQFSNSRSEMNVSTLELGDSALYLCASSLLAGDEQFFGPGTRLTVL.

The V call is TRBV30, the J call TRBJ1-4; D is ambiguous. The V gene's germline CDR1 is GTSNPN and CDR2 SVGIG (reference sequence). The CDR3 is 13 residues long. V was pared by 3 bases and J by 10 bases, with 15 bases between. CDR3 sequence (DNA): TGTGCCTGGAGCCTAGTTCGGACGGCAAAACTGTTTTTT. Translation: CAWSLVRTAKLFF.

The J gene is TRBJ1-5, the V gene TRBV7-9, with D possibly matching TRBD1 (6 bases). Germline CDR1 is SEHNR and CDR2 is FQNEAQ (reference sequence). V lost 2 bases, J lost 1 base, and 6 bases lay in between. The CDR3 length is 14 residues. CDR3 region: CASSLTGSNQPQHF. The CDR3 DNA reads TGTGCCAGCAGCTTAACAGGGAGCAATCAGCCCCAGCATTTT.